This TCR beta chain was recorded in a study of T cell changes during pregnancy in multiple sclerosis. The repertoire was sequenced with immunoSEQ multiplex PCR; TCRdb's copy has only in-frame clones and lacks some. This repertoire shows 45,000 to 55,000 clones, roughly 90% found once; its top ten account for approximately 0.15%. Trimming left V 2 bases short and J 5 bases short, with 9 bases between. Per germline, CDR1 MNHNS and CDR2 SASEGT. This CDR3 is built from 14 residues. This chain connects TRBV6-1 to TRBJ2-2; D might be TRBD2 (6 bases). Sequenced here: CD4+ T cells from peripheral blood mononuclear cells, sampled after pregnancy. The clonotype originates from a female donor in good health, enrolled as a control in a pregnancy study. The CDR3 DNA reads TGTGCCAGCAGTGAATTCGGGGGAACCGGGGAGCTGTTTTTT. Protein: CASSEFGGTGELFF.